The 24 T cell receptor beta chains below come from one sample, sequenced in a study of metastatic and nonmetastatic thyroid tumors (dated by TCRdb to 2020 to 2022). Library generation was performed with PCR. Sequencing took place on an Illumina HiSeq 4000. TCRdb reran the public reads through fastp at Q25 and MiXCR, keeping productive beta chains. In all, the sample holds about 27,000 clones, and about 15% of those were seen once. The ten largest account for approximately 14% of the sample. None of the patients had been given any treatment before thyroid surgery. The sample taken for sequencing was blood. The receptor set was obtained from a male donor with papillary thyroid cancer or a benign thyroid nodule (not recorded which). Some clones in this sample may be carry-over from other donors' samples.

Many counts were recorded for this clone. The chain recombines TRBV12-3 or TRBV12-4 with TRBJ1-2; D ambiguous. The CDR3 covers 13 residues. Trimming took 1 base from V and 7 from J, leaving 10 bases between them. The CDR3: CASSLVEDGGYTF. The CDR3 DNA follows: TGTGCCAGCAGTTTAGTAGAGGATGGTGGCTACACCTTC.

This clone was recorded many times. Germline is not matched at one junction end, which may reflect a read error. J is TRBJ1-4 and V is TRBV19; D unclear. CDR1 and CDR2 from the germline V gene are LNHDA and SQIVND (reference sequence). The CDR3 extends over 14 amino acids. The CDR3: CASSIRVRLEKLFF. The CDR3 bases are TGTGCCAGTAGTATTAGGGTACGGTTAGAAAAATTGTTTTTT.

The sample holds many counts of this clone. This sequence joins TRBV30 and TRBJ2-2, with D unresolved. This CDR3 contains 13 residues. Per germline, CDR1 GTSNPN and CDR2 SVGIG (reference sequence). V was cut by 3 bases and J by 3 bases, with 8 bases left in between. The CDR3 is CAWRPQDTGELFF. CDR3 coding DNA: TGTGCCTGGAGACCCCAGGACACCGGGGAGCTGTTTTTT.

This clone was seen many times. This chain uses TRBV11-2 with TRBJ2-1, with 11 bases aligning to TRBD1. Losses at the gene ends were 4 bases for V and 6 bases for J; bases not matched to a gene: 8. Germline values: CDR1 SGHAT, CDR2 FQNNGV. The CDR3 totals 16 residues. The chain's CDR3 is CASSSKDRGPSNEQFF. The CDR3 DNA sequence: TGTGCCAGCAGCTCTAAGGACAGGGGGCCTTCCAATGAGCAGTTCTTC.

This clone was seen at least ten times. The chain uses TRBV25-1 and TRBJ2-1; D perhaps matches TRBD1 (6 bases). V was clipped by 2 bases and J by 5 bases, with 19 bases between them. The CDR3 spans 17 residues. Germline assignment: CDR1 MGHDK and CDR2 SYGVNS. CDR3 bases: TGTGCCAGCAGTGAAGTCACGCGACAGGTAATCCACAATGAGCAGTTCTTC. This gives the protein CASSEVTRQVIHNEQFF.

This clone was observed at least ten times. The chain has TRBV5-8 and TRBJ2-1, with D perhaps matching TRBD1 or TRBD2 (5 bases each). The germline V gene encodes CDR1 SGHTS and CDR2 YDEGEE. This CDR3 has 16 residues. Trimming took off 3 bases at V and 9 bases at J, with 22 bases between the two ends. CDR3 coding DNA: TGTGCCAGCAGCTCAGAGGGGACCCCCACTGTGGTTGAGCAGTTCTTC. It specifies CASSSEGTPTVVEQFF.

This clone came up many times. V and J are TRBV6-5 and TRBJ1-1; D perhaps matches TRBD1 (5 bases). CDR1 is MNHEY, CDR2 SVGAGI, per germline. V lost 2 bases, J lost 8 bases, and 9 bases lay in between. The CDR3 covers 12 residues. The CDR3 spells CASSYGGGEAFF. CDR3 in DNA: TGTGCCAGCAGTTACGGGGGAGGCGAAGCTTTCTTT.

This clone was detected many times. The chain joins TRBV20-1 to TRBJ2-7, with 7 positions matching TRBD2. CDR1 and CDR2 from the germline V gene are DFQATT and SNEGSKA (reference sequence). CDR3 length equals 15 residues. V gave up 1 base and J gave up 3 bases; unmatched junction bases: 9. The CDR3 nucleotides are TGCAGTGCTAGAGCAGGGAGGGGCCCTCTCTACGAGCAGTACTTC. Amino acids: CSARAGRGPLYEQYF.

The V call is TRBV7-2, the J call TRBJ1-5; D ambiguous. V gave up 0 bases and J gave up 0 bases, with 6 bases separating them. CDR1 is SGHTA and CDR2 is FQGNSA in the germline V gene. The CDR3 sequence is 15 residues long. The CDR3 reads CASSLAPYSNQPQHF. The CDR3 DNA reads as TGTGCCAGCAGCTTAGCGCCCTATAGCAATCAGCCCCAGCATTTT.

This clone was seen many times. The V and J genes are TRBV10-1 and TRBJ2-3, with 9 bases that match TRBD1. CDR3 length: 17 residues. In germline, CDR1 is WNHNN, CDR2 SYGVQD (reference sequence). V lost 2 bases to trimming and J lost 0 bases; unmatched junction nucleotides: 6. The CDR3 sequence: CASSEIHGTGSTDTQYF. Written as DNA, the CDR3 is TGCGCCAGCAGTGAGATTCACGGGACAGGGAGCACAGATACGCAGTATTTT.

The chain combines TRBV28 with TRBJ1-1, with D possibly matching TRBD1 (5 bases). The length of the CDR3 is 14 residues. Trimming left V 2 bases short and J 5 bases short, with 12 bases between. CDR1 is MDHEN, CDR2 SYDVKM, per germline. The chain's CDR3 is CASSLGHRGTEAFF. The CDR3 nucleotides are TGTGCCAGCAGTTTAGGACACCGGGGGACTGAAGCTTTCTTT.

This clone has ten or more counts. The same CDR3 also results from other DNA sequences found in this sample. V gene TRBV6-1 combines with J gene TRBJ2-4; 7 bases are a match to TRBD2. The length of the CDR3 is 15 residues. Per the germline V gene, CDR1 is MNHNS and CDR2 is SASEGT. The DNA of the CDR3 is TGTGTGGTTGGGGGGGGGGTGATGGACAAAAACATTCAGTACTTC. Amino acids: CVVGGGVMDKNIQYF.

This clone was counted ten times or more. The chain couples TRBV27 to TRBJ2-1; 12 bases are shared with TRBD2. CDR1 is MNHEY, CDR2 SMNVEV, per germline (reference sequence). This CDR3 comprises 16 residues. The V gene end was trimmed by 3 bases and the J gene end by 5 bases; junction bases not matched to a gene: 5. In DNA, the CDR3 is TGTGCCAGCAGTTTCCCCCTAGCGGGGGGGAACAATGAGCAGTTCTTC. This sequence encodes CASSFPLAGGNNEQFF.

This clone was counted ten times or more. The chain is built from TRBV28 and TRBJ2-1, with 8 bases matching TRBD2. J gave up 12 bases and V 6 bases, and 10 bases lay outside the gene matches. CDR3 length: 13 amino acids. Germline V gives CDR1 MDHEN, CDR2 SYDVKM. The CDR3 protein is CASSPGTRMGQFF. The CDR3 nucleotides read TGTGCCAGCAGCCCCGGGACTAGGATGGGGCAGTTCTTC.

This clone was counted ten times or more. V usage is TRBV5-4 and J usage is TRBJ2-2, with D perhaps TRBD1 or TRBD2 (6 bases each). The germline V gene has CDR1 SGHNT and CDR2 YYREEE (reference sequence). The CDR3 has 15 residues. Trimming took off 2 bases at V and 7 bases at J, with 15 bases between the two ends. The CDR3 bases are TGTGCCAGCAGCTTCCCGGGGGCGTCTAGCGGGGAGCTGTTTTTT. It translates to CASSFPGASSGELFF.

This clone was recorded at least ten times. This sequence joins TRBV5-6 and TRBJ2-1, with 11 bases identical to TRBD2. The CDR3 consists of 14 residues. The V gene's germline CDR1 is SGHDT and CDR2 YYEEEE. The trim removed 4 bases at V and 6 bases at J, leaving 3 bases unmatched. CDR3 amino acids: CASSPTSGINEQFF. The CDR3 bases are TGTGCCAGCAGCCCGACTAGCGGGATCAATGAGCAGTTCTTC.

This clone was seen ten or more times. This sequence joins TRBV4-1 and TRBJ2-3; no clear D gene. The germline V gene encodes CDR1 MGHRA and CDR2 YSYEKL. The CDR3 length is 16 residues. Trimming took 4 bases from V and 1 from J, leaving 15 bases between them. The CDR3 is CASSPILGSGTDTQYF. DNA for the CDR3: TGCGCCAGCAGCCCTATCCTGGGGTCTGGCACAGATACGCAGTATTTT.

This clone was counted ten times or more. The genes are TRBV3-1 and TRBJ2-3; D call uncertain. V was shortened by 5 bases and J by 4 bases, with 16 bases between the two germline ends. The CDR3 length is 15 residues. The germline CDR1 and CDR2 sequences are LGHDT and YNNKEL (reference sequence). As DNA, the CDR3 is TGTGCCAGCAGCGTTAGATTAGAGAGCGCAGATACGCAGTATTTT. Translating it yields CASSVRLESADTQYF.

This clone is deemed medium-sized. The genes are TRBV7-8 and TRBJ2-7; 10 nucleotides line up with TRBD2. This CDR3 has 16 amino acids. V trimming: 1 base; J trimming: 9 bases; junction bases outside the gene matches: 12. CDR1 is SGHVS and CDR2 is FQNEAQ in the germline V gene. CDR3 loop: CASSLDTPSGRNLQYF. Written as DNA, the CDR3 is TGTGCCAGCAGCTTAGACACCCCTAGCGGGAGAAATTTGCAGTACTTC. The full variable domain, completed using reference TRBV7-8 and TRBJ2-7, is GAGVSQSPRYKVAKRGQDVALRCDPISGHVSLFWYQQALGQGPEFLTYFQNEAQLDKSGLPSDRFFAERPEGSVSTLKIQRTQQEDSAVYLCASSLDTPSGRNLQYFGPGTRLTVT.

The rearrangement links TRBV18 to TRBJ2-1; 9 positions agree with TRBD1. The CDR3 is made up of 14 amino acids. Germline CDR1 reads KGHSH; CDR2 reads LQKENI. Trimming cost V 5 bases and J 9 bases; bases outside gene matches: 8. In DNA, the CDR3 is TGTGCCAGCTCAATTGGACAGGGGTCGACTGAGCAGTTCTTC. This encodes CASSIGQGSTEQFF.

This clone was found many times. The chain employs TRBV11-2 and TRBJ2-3, with 7 bases aligning to TRBD1. With V trimmed by 5 bases and J by 4 bases, 9 bases remained unmatched. The CDR3 contains 15 residues. CDR1 is SGHAT and CDR2 is FQNNGV in the germline V gene. For the CDR3, the DNA is TGTGCCAGCAGCCCAGAGACAGGGACCGCAGATACGCAGTATTTT. Amino acid sequence: CASSPETGTADTQYF.

This clone came up many times. The chain is built from TRBV12-3 or TRBV12-4 and TRBJ1-6, with 7 bases that match TRBD1. The CDR3 length is 14 residues. Losses at the gene ends were 6 bases for V and 7 bases for J; bases not matched to a gene: 6. The CDR3 DNA is TGTGCCAGCAGGCGACAGGGTCGGAATTCACCCCTCCACTTT. Translated, it gives CASRRQGRNSPLHF.

There are many counts of this clone. This rearrangement joins TRBV5-1 to TRBJ1-1, with a possible D match to TRBD1 (6 bases). This CDR3 has 14 amino acids. V lost 5 bases, J lost 1 base, and 12 bases lay in between. CDR1 and CDR2 (germline): SGHRS, YFSETQ. CDR3 protein: CASRGGGQNTEAFF. CDR3 DNA: TGCGCCAGCAGGGGAGGGGGGCAGAACACTGAAGCTTTCTTT.

This clone was counted a few times. A clone one base away is much larger, so this may be a read error. Other DNA sequences in this specimen translate into the identical CDR3. This sequence joins TRBV20-1 and TRBJ1-1, with D unresolved. Trimming took off 6 bases at V and 6 bases at J, with 8 bases between the two ends. Germline assignment: CDR1 DFQATT and CDR2 SNEGSKA (reference sequence). This CDR3 region has 10 residues. In DNA, the CDR3 is TGCAGTGCCGATATCCCTGAAGCTTTCTTT. It is translated as CSADIPEAFF.